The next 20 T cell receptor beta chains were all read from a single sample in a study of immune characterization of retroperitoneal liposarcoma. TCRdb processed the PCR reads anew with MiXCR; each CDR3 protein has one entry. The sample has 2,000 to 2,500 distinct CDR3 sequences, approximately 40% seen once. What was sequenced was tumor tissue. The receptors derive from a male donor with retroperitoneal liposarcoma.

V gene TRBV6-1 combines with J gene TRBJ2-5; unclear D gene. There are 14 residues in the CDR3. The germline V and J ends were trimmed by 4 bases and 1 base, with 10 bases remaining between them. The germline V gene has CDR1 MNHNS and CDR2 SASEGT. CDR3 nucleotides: TGTGCCAGCAGTGTTTCATGGGGCCAAGAGACCCAGTACTTC. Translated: CASSVSWGQETQYF.

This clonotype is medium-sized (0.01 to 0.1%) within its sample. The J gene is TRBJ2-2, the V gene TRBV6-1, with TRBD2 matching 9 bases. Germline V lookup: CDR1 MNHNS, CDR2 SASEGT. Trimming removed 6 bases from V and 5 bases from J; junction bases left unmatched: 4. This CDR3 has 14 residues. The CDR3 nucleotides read TGTGCCAGCAGGGGAGCGGGGGGAACCGGGGAGCTGTTTTTT. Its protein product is CASRGAGGTGELFF.

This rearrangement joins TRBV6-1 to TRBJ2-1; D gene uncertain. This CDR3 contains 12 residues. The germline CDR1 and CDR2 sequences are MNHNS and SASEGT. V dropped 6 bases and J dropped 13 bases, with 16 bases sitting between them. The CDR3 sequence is CASRLNQETQFF. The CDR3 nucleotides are TGTGCCAGCAGGCTGAATCAAGAGACCCAGTTCTTC.

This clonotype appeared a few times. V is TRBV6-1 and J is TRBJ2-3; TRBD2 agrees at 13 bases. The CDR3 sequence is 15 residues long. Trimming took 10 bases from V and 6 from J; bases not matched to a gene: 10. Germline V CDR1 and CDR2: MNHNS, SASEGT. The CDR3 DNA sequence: TGTGCCACCTCCGGGACTAGCGGGAACCCGGATACGCAGTATTTT. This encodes CATSGTSGNPDTQYF.

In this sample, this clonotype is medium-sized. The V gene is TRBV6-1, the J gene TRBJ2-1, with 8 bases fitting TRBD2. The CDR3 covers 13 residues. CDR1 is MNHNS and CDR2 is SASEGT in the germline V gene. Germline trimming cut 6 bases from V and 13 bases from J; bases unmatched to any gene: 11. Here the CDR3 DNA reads TGTGCCAGCAGCGGGGGGGGGAAAGAGACCCAGTTCTTC. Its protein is CASSGGGKETQFF.

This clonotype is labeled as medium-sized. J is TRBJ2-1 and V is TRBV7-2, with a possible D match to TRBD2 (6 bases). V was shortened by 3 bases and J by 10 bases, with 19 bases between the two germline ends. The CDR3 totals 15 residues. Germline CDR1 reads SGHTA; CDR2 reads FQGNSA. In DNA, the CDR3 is TGTGCCAGCAGCTTTCTCGGGAGAGACTTGGGGGAGCAGTTCTTC. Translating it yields CASSFLGRDLGEQFF.

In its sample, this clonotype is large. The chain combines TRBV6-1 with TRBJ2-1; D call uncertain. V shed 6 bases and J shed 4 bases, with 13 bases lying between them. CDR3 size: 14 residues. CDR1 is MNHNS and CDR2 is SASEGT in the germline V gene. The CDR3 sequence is CASRSLDAYNEQFF. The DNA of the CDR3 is TGTGCCAGCAGGTCTCTTGACGCGTACAATGAGCAGTTCTTC.

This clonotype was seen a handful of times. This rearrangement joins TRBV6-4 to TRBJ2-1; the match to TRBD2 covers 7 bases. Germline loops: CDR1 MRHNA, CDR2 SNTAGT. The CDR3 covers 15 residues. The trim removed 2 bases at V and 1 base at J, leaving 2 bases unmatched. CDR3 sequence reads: CASSDGAGSYNEQFF. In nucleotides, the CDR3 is TGTGCCAGCAGTGACGGAGCGGGATCCTACAATGAGCAGTTCTTC.

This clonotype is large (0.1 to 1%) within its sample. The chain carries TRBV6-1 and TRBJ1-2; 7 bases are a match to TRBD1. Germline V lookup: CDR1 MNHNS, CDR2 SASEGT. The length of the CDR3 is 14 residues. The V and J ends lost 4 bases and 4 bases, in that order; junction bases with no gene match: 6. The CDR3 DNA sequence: TGTGCCAGCAGTGGGATAGGGGGCGGCTATGGCTACACCTTC. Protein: CASSGIGGGYGYTF.

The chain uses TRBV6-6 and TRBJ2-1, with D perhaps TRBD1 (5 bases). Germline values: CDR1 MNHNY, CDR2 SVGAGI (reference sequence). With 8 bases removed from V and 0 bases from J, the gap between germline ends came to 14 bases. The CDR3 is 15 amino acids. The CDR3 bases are TGTGCCAGCTGCTCGGCAGGGCCCTCCTACAATGAGCAGTTCTTC. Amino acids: CASCSAGPSYNEQFF.

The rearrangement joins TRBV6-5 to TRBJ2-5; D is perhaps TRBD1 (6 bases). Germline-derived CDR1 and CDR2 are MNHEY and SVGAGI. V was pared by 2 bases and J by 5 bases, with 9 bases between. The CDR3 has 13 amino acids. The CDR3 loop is CASSYGGWETQYF. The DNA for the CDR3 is TGTGCCAGCAGTTACGGGGGCTGGGAGACCCAGTACTTC.

This CDR3 is CVSKELGNEQFF. CDR3 nucleotides: TGTGTCTCAAAGGAGCTAGGAAATGAGCAGTTCTTC. The chain couples TRBV27 to TRBJ2-1; D gene uncertain. From germline, CDR1 is MNHEY and CDR2 SMNVEV (reference sequence). The CDR3 contains 12 residues.

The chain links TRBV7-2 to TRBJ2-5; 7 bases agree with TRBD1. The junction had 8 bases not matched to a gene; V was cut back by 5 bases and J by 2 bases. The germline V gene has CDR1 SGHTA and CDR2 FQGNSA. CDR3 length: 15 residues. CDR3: CASSQIGTAQETQYF. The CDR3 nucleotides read TGTGCCAGCAGCCAAATCGGGACAGCGCAAGAGACCCAGTACTTC.

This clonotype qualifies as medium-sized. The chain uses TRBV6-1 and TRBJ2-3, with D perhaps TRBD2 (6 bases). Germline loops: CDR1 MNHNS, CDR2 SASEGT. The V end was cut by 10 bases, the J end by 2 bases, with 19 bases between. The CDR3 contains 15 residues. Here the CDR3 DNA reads TGTGCCACCGATAAGTCTGCGGGATACACAGATACGCAGTATTTT. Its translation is CATDKSAGYTDTQYF.

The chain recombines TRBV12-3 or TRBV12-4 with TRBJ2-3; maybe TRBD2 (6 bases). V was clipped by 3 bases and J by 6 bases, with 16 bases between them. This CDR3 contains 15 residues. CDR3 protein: CASSLGGSGGDTQYF. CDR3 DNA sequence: TGTGCCAGCAGTTTGGGGGGTAGCGGAGGGGATACGCAGTATTTT.

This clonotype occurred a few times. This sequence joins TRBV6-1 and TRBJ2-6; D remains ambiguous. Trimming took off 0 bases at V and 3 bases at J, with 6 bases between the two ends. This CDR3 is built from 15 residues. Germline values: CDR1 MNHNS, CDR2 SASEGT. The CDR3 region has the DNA TGTGCCAGCAGTGAAGCAAGTCTTGGGGCCAACGTCCTGACTTTC. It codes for CASSEASLGANVLTF.

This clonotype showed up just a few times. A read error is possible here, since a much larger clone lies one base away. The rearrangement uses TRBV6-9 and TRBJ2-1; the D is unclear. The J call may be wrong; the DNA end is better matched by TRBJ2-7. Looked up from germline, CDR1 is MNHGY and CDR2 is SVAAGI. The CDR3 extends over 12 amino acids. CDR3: CASSYAAYEQYF. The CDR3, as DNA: TGTGCCAGCAGTTACGCCGCCTACGAGCAGTACTTC.

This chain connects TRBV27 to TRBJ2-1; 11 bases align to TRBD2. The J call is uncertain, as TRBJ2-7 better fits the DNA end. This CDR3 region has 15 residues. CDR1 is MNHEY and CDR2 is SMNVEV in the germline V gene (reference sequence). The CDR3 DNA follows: TGTGCCAGCAGGGGTCGACTAGCGGGGAACTACGAGCAGTACTTC. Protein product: CASRGRLAGNYEQYF.

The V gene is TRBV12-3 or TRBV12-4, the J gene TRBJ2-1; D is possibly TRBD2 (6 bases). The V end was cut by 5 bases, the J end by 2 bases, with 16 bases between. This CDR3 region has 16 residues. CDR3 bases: TGTGCCAGCAGTCATCAGAGTAGCGGAACCTACAATGAGCAGTTCTTC. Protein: CASSHQSSGTYNEQFF.

The CDR3 region has the DNA TGTGCCAGCAGCTCTACTAGCGGAGCCTCCTACGAGCAGTACTTC. Protein: CASSSTSGASYEQYF. V usage is TRBV6-1 and J usage is TRBJ2-7; 8 bases fit TRBD2. This CDR3 has 15 residues. J was trimmed by 0 bases and V by 6 bases; bases with no gene match: 7. The germline V gene encodes CDR1 MNHNS and CDR2 SASEGT.